The present TCR beta chain was sequenced within a study of T cells in Graves' hyperthyroidism and ophthalmopathy. Study details: Peripheral blood draws took place at initial diagnosis, ahead of any treatment. Study conclusions and caveats: The authors' 13 V-J model separated ophthalmopathy from stable hyperthyroidism. Expanded thyroid clonotypes (above 0.001) were mostly also found in blood.

TCR beta CDR3 regions were amplified from RNA transcripts. First-round RT-PCR with HTBI primers amplified the TCR CDR3 region. TCRdb fed the multiplex PCR reads into MiXCR, producing one record per CDR3 protein. The sample lists hundreds of thousands of distinct CDR3 sequences, roughly 15% occurring once. Trimming took 4 bases from V and 5 from J; bases not matched to a gene: 8. The CDR3 totals 15 residues. The V gene's germline CDR1 is SGHRS and CDR2 YFSETQ. Graves' hyperthyroidism qualified as stable when ophthalmopathy did not progress within 18 months. In the case of this clonotype: Its antigen remains unknown.

This receptor was taken from a woman between 18 and 29 years old with Graves' hyperthyroidism. This rearrangement joins TRBV5-1 to TRBJ2-2; 7 bases agree with TRBD2. The sample comprised blood. The CDR3 DNA is TGCGCCAGCAGCAAGACGGTCGGGGGGACCGGGGAGCTGTTTTTT. Residues: CASSKTVGGTGELFF.